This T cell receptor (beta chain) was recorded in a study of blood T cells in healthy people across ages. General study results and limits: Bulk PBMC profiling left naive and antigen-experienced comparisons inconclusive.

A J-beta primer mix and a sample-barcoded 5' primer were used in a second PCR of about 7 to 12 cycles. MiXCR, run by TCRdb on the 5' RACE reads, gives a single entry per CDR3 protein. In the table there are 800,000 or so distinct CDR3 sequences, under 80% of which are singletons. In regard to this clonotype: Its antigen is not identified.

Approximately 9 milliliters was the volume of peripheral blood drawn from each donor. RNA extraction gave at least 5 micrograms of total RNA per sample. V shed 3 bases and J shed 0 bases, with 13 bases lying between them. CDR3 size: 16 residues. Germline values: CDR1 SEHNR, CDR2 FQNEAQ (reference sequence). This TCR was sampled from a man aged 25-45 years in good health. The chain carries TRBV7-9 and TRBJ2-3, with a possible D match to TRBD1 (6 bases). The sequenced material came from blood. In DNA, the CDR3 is TGTGCCAGCAGCTTCAGGGGTTTATTAAGCACAGATACGCAGTATTTT. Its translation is CASSFRGLLSTDTQYF.